This TCR beta chain was observed in a study of cytotoxic CD8 clonotypes in ibrutinib-treated CLL. The assay was immunoSEQ multiplex PCR, and TCRdb's table has in-frame clones only and misses some. The repertoire includes roughly 300,000 clones, roughly 76% of them detected once, and approximately 5.6% sits in the top ten. This CDR3 comprises 15 residues. Germline V CDR1 and CDR2: SGHRS, YFSETQ. V lost 0 bases and J lost 1, with 10 bases in between. V gene TRBV5-1 combines with J gene TRBJ2-5, with D perhaps matching TRBD1 (6 bases). Here the sequenced sample was PBMCs, taken at disease progression, from a patient treated with ibrutinib. This TCR derives from a human donor with chronic lymphocytic leukemia. CDR3 residues: CASSLAGAFQETQYF. The CDR3 DNA reads as TGCGCCAGCAGCTTGGCAGGGGCTTTCCAAGAGACCCAGTACTTC.